A single sample gave rise to the 6 T cell receptor beta chains below, sequenced in a study of CD8 T cells in ankylosing spondylitis. Overall study results and limits: Apparently characteristic of ankylosing spondylitis blood was a TCR beta motif (about eight highly homologous variants).

From the 5' RACE reads, TCRdb called clonotypes with MiXCR, one entry per CDR3 protein. The data show around 480,000 distinct CDR3 sequences, with more than 15% seen just once and approximately 1% held by the top ten. No antigen is known for these receptors. The sequenced sample was blood, either unsorted or a sorted T cell fraction (not recorded which). The receptors stem from a male donor with ankylosing spondylitis.

This chain connects TRBV5-6 to TRBJ2-1, with 11 positions matching TRBD2. The CDR3 has 14 residues. With 4 bases clipped from V and 8 bases from J, the junction kept 5 bases outside the gene matches. Germline CDR1 reads SGHDT; CDR2 reads YYEEEE. In DNA form, the CDR3 reads TGTGCCAGCAGCCGGACTAGCGGGCACTATGAGCAGTTCTTC. Translation: CASSRTSGHYEQFF.

The table lists this clonotype with a few counts. The chain links TRBV27 to TRBJ1-1, with 8 bases identical to TRBD1. The CDR3 loop spans 16 amino acids. CDR1 MNHEY and CDR2 SMNVEV come from the germline V gene (reference sequence). V was pared by 3 bases and J by 1 base, with 7 bases of the junction left unmatched. The chain's CDR3 is CASSLRTGLQNTEAFF. In DNA, the CDR3 is TGTGCCAGCAGTTTGAGGACAGGGTTACAGAACACTGAAGCTTTCTTT.

This chain links TRBV5-4 with TRBJ1-4, with D perhaps matching TRBD1 (6 bases). V lost 0 bases, J lost 8 bases, and 11 bases lay in between. CDR1 is SGHNT, CDR2 YYREEE, per germline (reference sequence). The CDR3 consists of 14 residues. The CDR3 reads CASSLEAGAEKLFF. In DNA form, the CDR3 reads TGTGCCAGCAGCTTGGAGGCAGGGGCGGAAAAACTGTTTTTT.

The rearrangement joins TRBV9 to TRBJ1-6; D gene unclear. Germline CDR1 and CDR2: SGDLS and YYNGEE. V was shortened by 0 bases and J by 10 bases, with 11 bases between the two germline ends. This CDR3 comprises 14 residues. CDR3 sequence (DNA): TGTGCCAGCAGCGTAGATACGGGTCGATCACCCCTCCACTTT. Its translation: CASSVDTGRSPLHF. Drawing the rest from reference TRBV9 and TRBJ1-6, the complete variable domain is DSGVTQTPKHLITATGQRVTLRCSPRSGDLSVYWYQQSLDQGLQFLIQYYNGEERAKGNILERFSAQQFPDLHSELNLSSLELGDSALYFCASSVDTGRSPLHFGNGTRLTVT.

In its sample, this clonotype was seen a few times. The CDR3 reads CASSAQPGYEQYF. The CDR3 DNA is TGTGCCAGCAGCGCACAGCCAGGGTACGAGCAGTACTTC. This rearrangement joins TRBV7-2 to TRBJ2-7; D possibly corresponds to TRBD1 (5 bases). V gave up 5 bases and J gave up 4 bases, with 12 bases separating them. Germline V gene sequence: CDR1 SGHTA, CDR2 FQGNSA. The CDR3 loop spans 13 amino acids.

The rearrangement joins TRBV30 to TRBJ1-1; D not resolved. Germline assignment: CDR1 GTSNPN and CDR2 SVGIG (reference sequence). Between the trimmed V and J ends, which lost 7 bases and 5 bases, there was a span of 8 bases. This CDR3 region has 10 residues. CDR3 in amino acids: CASTRTEAFF. The DNA of the CDR3 is TGTGCCTCCACAAGAACTGAAGCTTTCTTT.